Below, 25 T cell receptor beta chains from the same sample are listed, as sequenced in a study of monozygotic twins with inflammatory bowel disease. TCRdb reprocessed the 5' RACE reads and keeps a single row for each CDR3 protein, giving no DNA. There are around 450,000 distinct CDR3 sequences in the sample, with more than 2% held by the top ten. Sample: blood. Receptors originate from a human donor with ulcerative colitis or Crohn's disease, or a healthy co-twin of an affected twin (not recorded which).

The gene calls are TRBV18 and TRBJ1-2; there is no DNA to check the TCRdb D call of TRBD1. This CDR3 has 15 residues. Per germline, CDR1 KGHSH and CDR2 LQKENI. CDR3 loop: CASSPRTEPSYGYTF.

The chain links TRBV20-1 to TRBJ2-4; TCRdb's D call of TRBD1 is untestable without DNA. The CDR3 has 14 amino acids. Germline CDR1 DFQATT, CDR2 SNEGSKA (reference sequence). The CDR3 sequence: CSARDIGGRDIQYF.

The CDR3 here is CASGEQVQGSSGANVLTF. This chain links TRBV5-1 with TRBJ2-6; there is no DNA to check the TCRdb D call of TRBD1. Germline V CDR1 and CDR2: SGHRS, YFSETQ. CDR3 length: 18 amino acids.

This chain uses TRBV20-1 with TRBJ1-1; the TCRdb D gene call, TRBD1, has no DNA to confirm it. Per germline, CDR1 DFQATT and CDR2 SNEGSKA (reference sequence). The CDR3 extends over 14 amino acids. CDR3 loop: CSASRGTGDTEAFF.

This chain links TRBV19 with TRBJ2-3. Germline loops: CDR1 LNHDA, CDR2 SQIVND (reference sequence). The CDR3 loop spans 15 amino acids. CDR3: CASSIVASAADTQYF. The full variable domain, rest sourced from reference TRBV19 and TRBJ2-3, is DGGITQSPKYLFRKEGQNVTLSCEQNLNHDAMYWYRQDPGQGLRLIYYSQIVNDFQKGDIAEGYSVSREKKESFPLTVTSAQKNPTAFYLCASSIVASAADTQYFGPGTRLTVL.

The chain uses TRBV25-1 and TRBJ2-7; as DNA is missing, the TRBD2 call by TCRdb cannot be tested. Germline lookup yields CDR1 MGHDK and CDR2 SYGVNS. The CDR3 extends over 14 amino acids. The CDR3 sequence: CASSLALASYEQYF.

The chain joins TRBV7-2 to TRBJ2-3; the TCRdb call, TRBD2, lacks DNA for checking. Germline V gives CDR1 SGHTA, CDR2 FQGNSA. This CDR3 contains 12 residues. Here the CDR3 reads CASSYGLAVQYF.

The rearrangement joins TRBV30 to TRBJ2-7; TCRdb picks TRBD2, but there is no DNA to check that call. The length of the CDR3 is 13 residues. Per the germline V gene, CDR1 is GTSNPN and CDR2 is SVGIG (reference sequence). Here the CDR3 reads CAWSVGLSYEQYF.

V and J are TRBV7-9 and TRBJ2-1; TCRdb's D call of TRBD1 is untestable without DNA. The CDR3 is 15 amino acids. In germline, CDR1 is SEHNR, CDR2 FQNEAQ (reference sequence). CDR3 loop: CASSPRDITYNEQFF.

The chain joins TRBV25-1 to TRBJ2-7; without DNA, the TCRdb call of TRBD1 cannot be checked. Germline V gene lookup returns CDR1 MGHDK and CDR2 SYGVNS. The length of the CDR3 is 16 residues. CDR3 in amino acids: CASSEEGGKGSYEQYF.

V and J are TRBV13 and TRBJ2-7; TCRdb proposes TRBD1, but this gene call is untestable without DNA. The germline CDR1 and CDR2 sequences are PRHDT and FYEKMQ (reference sequence). This CDR3 spans 14 amino acids. The CDR3 loop is CASSPRGAHYEQYF.

The genes are TRBV19 and TRBJ1-2; as DNA is missing, the TRBD1 call by TCRdb cannot be tested. Germline V gene lookup returns CDR1 LNHDA and CDR2 SQIVND (reference sequence). This CDR3 is 14 amino acids long. CDR3 protein: CASSISRQGYGYTF. Full variable domain (missing parts from reference TRBV19 and TRBJ1-2): DGGITQSPKYLFRKEGQNVTLSCEQNLNHDAMYWYRQDPGQGLRLIYYSQIVNDFQKGDIAEGYSVSREKKESFPLTVTSAQKNPTAFYLCASSISRQGYGYTFGSGTRLTVV.

The V and J genes are TRBV27 and TRBJ2-7. Germline CDR1 and CDR2: MNHEY and SMNVEV (reference sequence). CDR3 length equals 12 residues. The chain's CDR3 is CASSPHGDEQYF.

CDR3 protein: CASRGGGSLGQPQHF. V usage is TRBV28 and J usage is TRBJ1-5; the TCRdb D gene call, TRBD1, has no DNA to confirm it. Germline V gene data show CDR1 as MDHEN and CDR2 as SYDVKM. This CDR3 contains 15 residues.

V and J are TRBV7-8 and TRBJ2-7; the TCRdb call, TRBD2, lacks DNA for checking. The germline CDR1 and CDR2 sequences are SGHVS and FQNEAQ. The CDR3 length is 15 residues. The CDR3 sequence is CASSLGALLESEQYF.

This chain uses TRBV4-1 with TRBJ2-2; TCRdb's D gene call, TRBD2, goes unchecked for lack of DNA. From germline, CDR1 is MGHRA and CDR2 YSYEKL. The CDR3 totals 17 residues. The CDR3 loop is CASSQEGRQGETGELFF.

The chain uses TRBV10-3 and TRBJ2-7; without DNA, the TCRdb call of TRBD2 cannot be checked. The germline CDR1 and CDR2 sequences are ENHRY and SYGVKD. The CDR3 spans 14 residues. This CDR3 is CAISSGDFVYEQYF.

V and J are TRBV4-1 and TRBJ1-2. The germline CDR1 and CDR2 sequences are MGHRA and YSYEKL. The CDR3 contains 12 residues. The CDR3 is CASRSPLSGYTF.

The chain recombines TRBV5-1 with TRBJ1-2. This CDR3 has 13 amino acids. The germline V gene encodes CDR1 SGHRS and CDR2 YFSETQ. The CDR3: CASSLSGPAGYTF. Full variable domain (outside the CDR3, taken from reference TRBV5-1 and TRBJ1-2): KAGVTQTPRYLIKTRGQQVTLSCSPISGHRSVSWYQQTPGQGLQFLFEYFSETQRNKGNFPGRFSGRQFSNSRSEMNVSTLELGDSALYLCASSLSGPAGYTFGSGTRLTVV.

The V gene is TRBV20-1, the J gene TRBJ1-5; TCRdb indicates TRBD1, and absent DNA this call remains unverified. Germline CDR1 reads DFQATT; CDR2 reads SNEGSKA (reference sequence). The CDR3 loop spans 13 amino acids. The CDR3 protein is CSAIDREFQPQHF.

V is TRBV7-9 and J is TRBJ2-7; TCRdb proposes TRBD2, but this gene call is untestable without DNA. CDR1 and CDR2 from the germline V gene are SEHNR and FQNEAQ (reference sequence). The CDR3 runs 15 residues. The CDR3: CASSLVSAGIYEQYF.

V gene TRBV28 combines with J gene TRBJ1-5; TCRdb's assignment of TRBD1 cannot be checked, as there is no DNA. Germline assignment: CDR1 MDHEN and CDR2 SYDVKM. The CDR3 covers 15 residues. The CDR3 sequence: CASSLPQGGNQPQHF.

The CDR3 region is CASGPTGERGNTEAFF. This sequence joins TRBV5-1 and TRBJ1-1; lacking DNA, the TRBD1 call made by TCRdb goes unchecked. Germline V gene data show CDR1 as SGHRS and CDR2 as YFSETQ. This CDR3 region has 16 residues.

V gene TRBV6-1 combines with J gene TRBJ2-6. CDR1 is MNHNS and CDR2 is SASEGT in the germline V gene. There are 14 residues in the CDR3. CDR3 sequence reads: CASSVVTGANVLTF.

The chain recombines TRBV7-2 with TRBJ1-1. The CDR3 runs to 14 residues. Germline values: CDR1 SGHTA, CDR2 FQGNSA. The CDR3 loop is CASSLYVANTEAFF.